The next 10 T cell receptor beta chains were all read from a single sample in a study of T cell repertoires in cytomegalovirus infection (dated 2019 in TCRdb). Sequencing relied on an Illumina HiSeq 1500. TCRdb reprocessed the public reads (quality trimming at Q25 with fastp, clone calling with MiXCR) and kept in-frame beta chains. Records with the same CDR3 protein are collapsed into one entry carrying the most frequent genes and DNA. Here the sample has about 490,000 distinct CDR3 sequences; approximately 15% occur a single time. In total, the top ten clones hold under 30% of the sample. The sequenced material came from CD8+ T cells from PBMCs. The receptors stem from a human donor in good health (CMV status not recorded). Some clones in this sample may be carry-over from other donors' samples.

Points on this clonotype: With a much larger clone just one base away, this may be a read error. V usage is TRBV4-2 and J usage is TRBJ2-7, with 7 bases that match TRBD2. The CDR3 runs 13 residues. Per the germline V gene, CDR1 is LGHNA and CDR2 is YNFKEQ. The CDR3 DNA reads TGTGGCAGCAGCCCCACACTAGCGAGAGAGCAGTACTTC. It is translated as CGSSPTLAREQYF.

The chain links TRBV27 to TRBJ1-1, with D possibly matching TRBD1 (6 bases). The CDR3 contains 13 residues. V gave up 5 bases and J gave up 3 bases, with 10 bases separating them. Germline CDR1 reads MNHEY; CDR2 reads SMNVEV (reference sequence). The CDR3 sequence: CASSPRGHTEAFF. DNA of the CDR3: TGTGCCAGCAGTCCCAGGGGCCACACTGAAGCTTTCTTT.

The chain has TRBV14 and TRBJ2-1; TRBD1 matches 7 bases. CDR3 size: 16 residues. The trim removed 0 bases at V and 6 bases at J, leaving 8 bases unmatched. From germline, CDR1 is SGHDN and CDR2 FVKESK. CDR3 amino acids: CASSQDMRGQRNEQFF. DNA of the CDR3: TGTGCCAGCAGCCAAGATATGAGGGGGCAGCGCAATGAGCAGTTCTTC.

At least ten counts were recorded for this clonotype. CDR3 in amino acids: CASSLMTGSSYNEQFF. CDR3 DNA sequence: TGTGCCAGCAGCTTAATGACCGGGAGCTCCTACAATGAGCAGTTCTTC. The chain has TRBV7-3 and TRBJ2-1; possible D gene TRBD2, 6 bases. The germline CDR1 and CDR2 sequences are SGHTA and FQGTGA. This CDR3 has 16 amino acids. V lost 1 base, J lost 0 bases, and 10 bases lay in between.

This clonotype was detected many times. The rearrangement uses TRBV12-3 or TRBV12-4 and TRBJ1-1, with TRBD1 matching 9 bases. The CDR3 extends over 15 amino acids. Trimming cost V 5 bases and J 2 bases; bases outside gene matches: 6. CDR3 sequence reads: CASSARDRDNTEAFF. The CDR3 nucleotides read TGTGCCAGCAGTGCCCGGGACAGGGATAACACTGAAGCTTTCTTT.

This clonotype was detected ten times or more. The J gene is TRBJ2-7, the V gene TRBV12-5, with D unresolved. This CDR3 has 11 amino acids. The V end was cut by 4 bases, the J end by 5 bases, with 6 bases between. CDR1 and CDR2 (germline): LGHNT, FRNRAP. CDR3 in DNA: TGTGCTAGTGGTTCTGGTCACGAGCAGTACTTC. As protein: CASGSGHEQYF.

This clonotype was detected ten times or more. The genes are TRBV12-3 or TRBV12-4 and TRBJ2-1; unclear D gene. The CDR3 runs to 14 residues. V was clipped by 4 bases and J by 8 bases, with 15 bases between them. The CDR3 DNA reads TGTGCCAGCAGTTCCTTAGGACCCTCCGATGAGCAGTTCTTC. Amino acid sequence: CASSSLGPSDEQFF.

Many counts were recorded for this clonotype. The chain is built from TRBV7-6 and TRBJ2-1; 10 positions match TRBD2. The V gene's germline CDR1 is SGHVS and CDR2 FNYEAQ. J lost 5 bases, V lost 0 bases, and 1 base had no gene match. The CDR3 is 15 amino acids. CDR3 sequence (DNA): TGTGCCAGCAGCTTAGCAGCGGGGGGGAACAATGAGCAGTTCTTC. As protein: CASSLAAGGNNEQFF.

CDR3: CASSPVLADYEQYF. In DNA form, the CDR3 reads TGTGCCAGCAGCCCCGTGCTAGCGGACTACGAGCAGTACTTC. The rearrangement links TRBV3-1 to TRBJ2-7; 7 bases are shared with TRBD2. After removal of 4 bases from V and 3 bases from J, the junction contained 6 bases not matched to a gene. The CDR3 has 14 amino acids. Germline CDR1 reads LGHDT; CDR2 reads YNNKEL (reference sequence).

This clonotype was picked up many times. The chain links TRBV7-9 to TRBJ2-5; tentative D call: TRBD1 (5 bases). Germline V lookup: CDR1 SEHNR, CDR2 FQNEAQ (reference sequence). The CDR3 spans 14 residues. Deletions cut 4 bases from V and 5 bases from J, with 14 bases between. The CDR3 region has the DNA TGTGCCAGCAGCTCCCTTGGAAAGGGGGAGACCCAGTACTTC. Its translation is CASSSLGKGETQYF.